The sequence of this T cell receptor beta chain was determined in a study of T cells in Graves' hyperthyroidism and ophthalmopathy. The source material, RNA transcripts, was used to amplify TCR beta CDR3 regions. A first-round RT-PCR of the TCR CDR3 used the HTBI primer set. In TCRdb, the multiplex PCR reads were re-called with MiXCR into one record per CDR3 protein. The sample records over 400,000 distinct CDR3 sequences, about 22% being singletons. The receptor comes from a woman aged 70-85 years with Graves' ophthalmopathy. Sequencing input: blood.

The CDR3 sequence is CASSIEGNSYEQYF. The CDR3 DNA reads as TGTGCCAGTAGTATAGAGGGCAACTCCTACGAGCAGTACTTC. The chain recombines TRBV19 with TRBJ2-7; D is ambiguous. The CDR3 is made up of 14 amino acids. Germline CDR1 is LNHDA and CDR2 is SQIVND (reference sequence). V was trimmed by 0 bases and J by 0 bases, leaving 6 bases between them.